This T cell receptor (beta chain) originates from a study of blood T cell repertoires in COVID-19. Study-wide background: Acute-phase and convalescent COVID-19 samples originated in the United States, Italy and Spain. PBMCs, B-cell-depleted T cells, or T cells were the source of the cDNA or gDNA that made up the material.

Per the authors' pipeline: Cell counts per sample came from amplifying reference gene primers. Clones were read by immunoSEQ multiplex PCR, and TCRdb kept only the in-frame ones, dropping some. The DNA gave D and trimming, while V, J and clone size come from that table. Among 100,000 to 120,000 clones listed, approximately 88% were seen once. Looked up from germline, CDR1 is LGHDT and CDR2 is YNNKEL (reference sequence). The CDR3 length is 13 residues. V shed 7 bases, J shed 7 bases, and the junction held 9 bases outside the gene matches. The V and J genes are TRBV3-1 (or the pseudogene TRBV3-2) and TRBJ1-2; 7 bases line up with TRBD1. The TCR was taken from a woman aged 40 to 50 with acute or convalescent COVID-19. What was sequenced was peripheral blood. CDR3 sequence: CASNQGQGVGYTF. CDR3 nucleotide sequence: TGTGCCAGCAACCAGGGGCAGGGGGTTGGCTACACCTTC.